One sample yielded the 21 T cell receptor beta chains listed below, sequenced in a study of T cell clones after liver transplantation (dated by TCRdb to about 2019). Library preparation used the immunoSEQ multiplex PCR assay. The table was pulled from immuneACCESS by TCRdb, which kept in-frame rearrangements only. Such tables lose some clones; where checked, under half of the loss comes from unresolved V genes, and the rest has no known cause. The sample table records under 130,000 clones; about 86% of these occur just once. Approximately 3% of the sample is in the top ten clones. The specimen comprised CD4+ T cells from blood, sampled around 50 months after liver transplant. Source of these receptors: a human patient who received a liver transplant. After a transplant, certain T cells may trace back to the graft donor.

The chain recombines TRBV9 with TRBJ2-4; the D gene could be TRBD1 or TRBD2 (5 bases each). V was clipped by 0 bases and J by 6 bases, with 13 bases between them. Germline V gives CDR1 SGDLS, CDR2 YYNGEE. This CDR3 is 15 amino acids long. This chain's CDR3 is CASSVEGAGRNIQYF. The CDR3 DNA is TGTGCCAGCAGCGTAGAAGGGGCTGGGAGAAACATTCAGTACTTC.

V is TRBV6-1 and J is TRBJ1-4; D gene ambiguous. The CDR3 loop spans 14 amino acids. V lost 5 bases and J lost 7, with 14 bases in between. The V gene's germline CDR1 is MNHNS and CDR2 SASEGT. The chain's CDR3 is CASSWTIRREKLFF. In DNA, the CDR3 is TGTGCCAGCAGTTGGACTATCCGACGTGAAAAACTGTTTTTT.

The chain has TRBV6-5 and TRBJ2-3; TRBD1 or TRBD2 may be the D gene (6 bases each). Trimming cost V 4 bases and J 4 bases, with 12 bases left between them. The CDR3 is made up of 14 amino acids. In germline, CDR1 is MNHEY, CDR2 SVGAGI. The CDR3 region has the DNA TGTGCCAGCAGTTCGCCAGGGGAGGCAGATACGCAGTATTTT. This sequence encodes CASSSPGEADTQYF.

The genes are TRBV7-3 and TRBJ2-1, with D perhaps TRBD2 (6 bases). Germline V gene data show CDR1 as SGHTA and CDR2 as FQGTGA. This CDR3 is 16 amino acids long. Between the trimmed V and J ends, which lost 1 base and 6 bases, there was a span of 16 bases. In DNA form, the CDR3 reads TGTGCCAGCAGCTTAATGGAGGGAGTCGGAGGCAATGAGCAGTTCTTC. Its protein is CASSLMEGVGGNEQFF.

V and J are TRBV18 and TRBJ2-5; 8 positions match TRBD1. The germline CDR1 and CDR2 sequences are KGHSH and LQKENI. The CDR3 runs 15 residues. V lost 0 bases, J lost 3 bases, and 3 bases stayed unmatched. The CDR3 protein is CASSPPRTGKETQYF. The CDR3 region has the DNA TGTGCCAGCTCACCACCTCGGACAGGGAAAGAGACCCAGTACTTC.

This chain connects TRBV10-3 to TRBJ2-1; D is ambiguous. Trimming cost V 8 bases and J 0 bases, with 2 bases left between them. The germline V gene encodes CDR1 ENHRY and CDR2 SYGVKD. The CDR3 runs to 11 residues. For the CDR3, the DNA is TGTGCCATCGGCTCCTACAATGAGCAGTTCTTC. Translation gives CAIGSYNEQFF.

V gene TRBV11-2 combines with J gene TRBJ2-7, with 12 bases that match TRBD2. The CDR3 loop spans 16 amino acids. The germline V gene has CDR1 SGHAT and CDR2 FQNNGV. V lost 5 bases, J lost 3 bases, and 8 bases stayed unmatched. CDR3 nucleotide sequence: TGTGCCAGCAGCCGCACACTAGCGGGGGGCCTCTACGAGCAGTACTTC. Protein product: CASSRTLAGGLYEQYF.

This clone was detected only once. The rearrangement uses TRBV9 and TRBJ2-1, with a weak D call TRBD1 (6 bases). This CDR3 contains 17 residues. The germline gives CDR1 SGDLS, CDR2 YYNGEE. Trimming removed 4 bases at V and 5 bases at J, with 22 bases between. This CDR3 is CASSLTQGREGDNEQFF. The CDR3, as DNA: TGTGCCAGCAGCTTAACTCAGGGGCGCGAGGGAGACAATGAGCAGTTCTTC.

This chain connects TRBV5-1 to TRBJ2-7; D is uncertain. Germline CDR1 SGHRS, CDR2 YFSETQ. The CDR3 is 13 residues long. V was pared by 1 base and J by 4 bases, with 9 bases between. This CDR3 reads CASSLPDGYEQYF. Here the CDR3 DNA reads TGCGCCAGCAGCTTGCCCGATGGGTACGAGCAGTACTTC.

This clone has a single count. The chain couples TRBV28 to TRBJ1-1; D is uncertain. V lost 6 bases and J 11 bases, leaving 16 bases between the germline ends. This CDR3 region has 12 residues. From germline, CDR1 is MDHEN and CDR2 SYDVKM. CDR3 sequence: CASRTSEQWAFF. CDR3 nucleotides: TGTGCCAGCAGGACCAGCGAACAGTGGGCTTTCTTT.

The V and J genes are TRBV9 and TRBJ2-1, with 9 nucleotides matching TRBD2. Germline CDR1 is SGDLS and CDR2 is YYNGEE. The J segment lost 0 bases and the V segment lost 3 bases, leaving 10 bases of the junction unmatched. The CDR3 extends over 18 amino acids. CDR3 sequence (DNA): TGTGCCAGCAGCGGACTAGCGGCCCATTCAAGCTCCTACAATGAGCAGTTCTTC. This codes for CASSGLAAHSSSYNEQFF. Supplemented by reference TRBV9 and TRBJ2-1, the full variable domain reads DSGVTQTPKHLITATGQRVTLRCSPRSGDLSVYWYQQSLDQGLQFLIQYYNGEERAKGNILERFSAQQFPDLHSELNLSSLELGDSALYFCASSGLAAHSSSYNEQFFGPGTRLTVL.

The rearrangement joins TRBV5-1 to TRBJ1-1, with D tentatively TRBD1 (5 bases). V gave up 2 bases and J gave up 3 bases, with 35 bases separating them. From germline, CDR1 is SGHRS and CDR2 YFSETQ. The CDR3 runs 22 residues. The CDR3 sequence is CASSFAKLKQNTATRGYTEAFF. DNA for the CDR3: TGCGCCAGCAGCTTTGCGAAACTAAAGCAAAACACAGCAACCCGGGGGTACACTGAAGCTTTCTTT.

The chain is built from TRBV28 and TRBJ1-4, with TRBD1 matching 8 bases. The CDR3 extends over 14 amino acids. Unmatched junction bases numbered 10, after V lost 6 bases and J lost 10 bases. From germline, CDR1 is MDHEN and CDR2 SYDVKM. CDR3 in amino acids: CASRTGDAGGKLFF. As DNA, the CDR3 is TGTGCCAGCAGGACAGGGGACGCGGGGGGAAAACTGTTTTTT.

This clone occurred once. J is TRBJ1-4 and V is TRBV19; D call uncertain. There are 17 residues in the CDR3. Germline CDR1 is LNHDA and CDR2 is SQIVND (reference sequence). V lost 7 bases and J lost 5, with 23 bases in between. CDR3 nucleotide sequence: TGTGCCAGTACGTCGTGGTGGTCGGGTCTCTCAAATGAAAAACTGTTTTTT. Amino acids: CASTSWWSGLSNEKLFF. The entire variable domain, with the rest obtained from reference TRBV19 and TRBJ1-4, is as follows: DGGITQSPKYLFRKEGQNVTLSCEQNLNHDAMYWYRQDPGQGLRLIYYSQIVNDFQKGDIAEGYSVSREKKESFPLTVTSAQKNPTAFYLCASTSWWSGLSNEKLFFGSGTQLSVL.

The chain has TRBV28 and TRBJ2-2; TRBD1 matches at 7 bases. Germline V gives CDR1 MDHEN, CDR2 SYDVKM. The CDR3 is 14 residues long. The trim removed 10 bases at V and 5 bases at J, leaving 10 bases unmatched. This CDR3 reads CATKPGTATGELFF. CDR3 sequence (DNA): TGTGCCACCAAACCAGGGACAGCGACCGGGGAGCTGTTTTTT.

The chain links TRBV2 to TRBJ2-5, with D perhaps matching TRBD2 (6 bases). The J call may be incorrect, as the DNA end agrees better with TRBJ2-7. Germline loops: CDR1 SNHLY, CDR2 FYNNEI. The CDR3 contains 14 residues. The CDR3 coding sequence is TGTGCCAGCAGGGAGGGACTGCTCTCCTACGAGCAGTACTTC. Its protein product is CASREGLLSYEQYF.

V is TRBV6-1 and J is TRBJ2-3; a weak D match, TRBD1 (5 bases). The length of the CDR3 is 14 residues. Deletions cut 7 bases from V and 4 bases from J, with 15 bases between. CDR1 and CDR2 from the germline V gene are MNHNS and SASEGT. CDR3 bases: TGTGCCAGCAATAAGGGCCAGGGCTCAGATACGCAGTATTTT. Amino acids: CASNKGQGSDTQYF.

This chain links TRBV5-4 with TRBJ2-3; D uncertain. Trimming left V 0 bases short and J 2 bases short, with 7 bases between. The V gene's germline CDR1 is SGHNT and CDR2 YYREEE (reference sequence). The CDR3 runs to 14 residues. CDR3 DNA sequence: TGTGCCAGCAGCTTGGCCCGATACACAGATACGCAGTATTTT. Amino acids: CASSLARYTDTQYF.

This rearrangement joins TRBV6-1 to TRBJ1-5; the D gene is possibly TRBD1 (5 bases). V dropped 6 bases and J dropped 4 bases, with 16 bases sitting between them. CDR1 and CDR2 (germline): MNHNS, SASEGT. The CDR3 length is 15 residues. The CDR3 loop reads CASSPTRVFNQPQHF. The CDR3 DNA reads as TGTGCCAGCAGCCCGACCAGGGTGTTTAATCAGCCCCAGCATTTT.

This clone was counted once. The V call is TRBV6-5, the J call TRBJ2-7; no clear D. There are 15 residues in the CDR3. Germline V gives CDR1 MNHEY, CDR2 SVGAGI. V was clipped by 6 bases and J by 3 bases, with 18 bases between them. The CDR3: CASSPPKGRSYEQYF. In nucleotides, the CDR3 is TGTGCCAGCAGCCCCCCGAAGGGTAGGAGCTACGAGCAGTACTTC.

This rearrangement joins TRBV11-1 to TRBJ1-2; 7 bases line up with TRBD1. Losses at the gene ends were 5 bases for V and 7 bases for J; bases not matched to a gene: 4. Germline CDR1 SGHAT, CDR2 FQDESV (reference sequence). The CDR3 covers 12 residues. CDR3 amino acids: CASSANRGGYTF. CDR3 DNA: TGTGCCAGCAGCGCAAACAGGGGTGGCTACACCTTC.